Listed below are T cell receptor beta chains from one sample, sequenced in a study of cytomegalovirus exposure and HLA in healthy donors. Data came from immunoSEQ multiplex PCR; TCRdb stores just in-frame clones and leaves some out. The sample includes over 110,000 clones, roughly three quarters of them seen just once. The specimen sequenced was PBMCs. The receptors originated from a female donor in good health and CMV-seronegative. Each CDR3 is given with its conserved first and last residue. A D gene is named only where the DNA matches it firmly. Expanded clones are given a class, and other clones once, few, many or no size at all.

D: .; size: .; V: TRBV7-2; J: TRBJ1-1; CDR3: CASSLDGYNTEAFF; DNA: TGTGCCAGCAGCTTAGACGGGTACAACACTGAAGCTTTCTTT
D: TRBD1; size: .; V: TRBV29-1; J: TRBJ1-1; CDR3: CSVESPTGGVVEAFF; DNA: TGCAGCGTTGAGTCCCCAACAGGGGGAGTTGTTGAAGCTTTCTTT
D: .; size: .; V: TRBV27; J: TRBJ1-1; CDR3: CASSPRHLNTEAFF; DNA: TGTGCCAGCAGTCCCCGACATCTGAACACTGAAGCTTTCTTT
D: .; size: many; V: TRBV5-1; J: TRBJ1-1; CDR3: CASSATGLNTEAFF; DNA: TGCGCCAGCAGCGCAACAGGGCTGAACACTGAAGCTTTCTTT
D: .; size: .; V: TRBV9; J: TRBJ2-3; CDR3: CASSVGLGRTQYF; DNA: TGTGCCAGCAGCGTAGGTCTGGGGAGGACGCAGTATTTT
D: .; size: .; V: TRBV10-1; J: TRBJ1-1; CDR3: CASSAQGNTEAFF; DNA: TGCGCCAGCAGCGCCCAGGGGAACACTGAAGCTTTCTTT
D: TRBD2; size: .; V: TRBV18; J: TRBJ2-2; CDR3: CASSPSVGLAGTGELFF; DNA: TGTGCCAGCTCACCATCAGTAGGACTAGCGGGAACCGGGGAGCTGTTTTTT
D: TRBD2; size: .; V: TRBV7-2; J: TRBJ2-1; CDR3: CASNPDGRGGDEQFF; DNA: TGTGCCAGCAACCCCGATGGACGGGGGGGCGATGAGCAGTTCTTC
D: TRBD1; size: .; V: TRBV6-5; J: TRBJ1-1; CDR3: CASSLTGGGTEAFF; DNA: TGTGCCAGCAGTTTGACAGGGGGGGGCACTGAAGCTTTCTTT
D: .; size: .; V: TRBV5-4; J: TRBJ1-1; CDR3: CASNGGAYTEAFF; DNA: TGTGCCAGCAACGGAGGGGCATACACTGAAGCTTTCTTT
D: .; size: .; V: TRBV7-8; J: TRBJ2-1; CDR3: CASSLATYNEQFF; DNA: TGTGCCAGCAGCTTAGCCACCTACAATGAGCAGTTCTTC
D: TRBD2; size: .; V: TRBV4-1; J: TRBJ2-1; CDR3: CASSQGGTSGGIRNEQFF; DNA: TGCGCCAGCAGCCAAGGAGGGACTAGCGGGGGGATTCGCAATGAGCAGTTCTTC
D: TRBD2; size: .; V: TRBV9; J: TRBJ2-1; CDR3: CASSPTLRLANNEQFF; DNA: TGTGCCAGCAGTCCTACCCTACGACTAGCGAACAATGAGCAGTTCTTC
D: TRBD2; size: .; V: TRBV12-5; J: TRBJ2-3; CDR3: CASGLGQAGGSTDTQYF; DNA: TGTGCTAGTGGTTTGGGACAGGCGGGGGGCTCCACAGATACGCAGTATTTT
D: .; size: .; V: TRBV6-5; J: TRBJ1-4; CDR3: CASRAQGMWGEKLFF; DNA: TGTGCCAGCAGGGCGCAGGGAATGTGGGGTGAAAAACTGTTTTTT
D: TRBD2; size: few; V: TRBV6-5; J: TRBJ2-7; CDR3: CASRGGRAGEQYF; DNA: TGTGCCAGCAGGGGCGGGAGGGCCGGCGAGCAGTACTTC
D: TRBD2; size: .; V: TRBV30; J: TRBJ2-5; CDR3: CAWNEGSGGASQETQYF; DNA: TGTGCCTGGAATGAGGGTAGCGGGGGGGCTTCTCAAGAGACCCAGTACTTC
D: TRBD1; size: .; V: TRBV5-4; J: TRBJ2-7; CDR3: CAGSPDRAYEQYF; DNA: TGTGCCGGCAGCCCGGACAGGGCGTACGAGCAGTACTTC
D: TRBD2; size: .; V: TRBV7-2; J: TRBJ2-3; CDR3: CASSPGLAPDTQYF; DNA: TGTGCCAGCAGCCCTGGACTAGCCCCAGATACGCAGTATTTT
D: TRBD1; size: .; V: TRBV11-3; J: TRBJ2-3; CDR3: CASSSDRTYPSTDTQYF; DNA: TGTGCCAGCAGCTCGGACAGGACTTACCCTAGCACAGATACGCAGTATTTT
D: .; size: .; V: TRBV9; J: TRBJ2-5; CDR3: CASSVAQTQETQYF; DNA: TGTGCCAGCAGCGTAGCACAGACCCAAGAGACCCAGTACTTC
D: TRBD1; size: few; V: TRBV30; J: TRBJ1-1; CDR3: CAWSYRGEAFF; DNA: TGTGCCTGGAGTTACAGGGGGGAAGCTTTCTTT
D: .; size: .; V: TRBV7-2; J: TRBJ2-7; CDR3: CASSLMRAYEQYF; DNA: TGTGCCAGCAGCTTAATGCGGGCCTACGAGCAGTACTTC
D: .; size: .; V: TRBV18; J: TRBJ2-3; CDR3: CASSPPGGSPTDTQYF; DNA: TGTGCCAGCTCACCACCGGGCGGGTCGCCCACAGATACGCAGTATTTT
D: .; size: .; V: TRBV11-3; J: TRBJ2-7; CDR3: CASSLMQNSYEQYF; DNA: TGTGCCAGCAGCTTAATGCAGAACTCCTACGAGCAGTACTTC
D: .; size: .; V: TRBV6-6; J: TRBJ2-5; CDR3: CASSYGLAFQETQYF; DNA: TGTGCCAGCAGTTACGGCCTAGCGTTTCAAGAGACCCAGTACTTC
D: TRBD2; size: .; V: TRBV5-1; J: TRBJ2-1; CDR3: CASSPLAGVYNEQFF; DNA: TGCGCCAGCAGCCCTTTAGCGGGAGTATACAATGAGCAGTTCTTC
D: .; size: .; V: TRBV5-1; J: TRBJ1-4; CDR3: CASSPEATAKDEKLFF; DNA: TGCGCCAGCAGCCCGGAGGCGACTGCGAAGGACGAAAAACTGTTTTTT
D: TRBD2; size: .; V: TRBV10-3; J: TRBJ2-7; CDR3: CAISGRAGGLEQYF; DNA: TGTGCCATCAGTGGGAGAGCGGGGGGCCTCGAGCAGTACTTC
D: .; size: .; V: TRBV12-5; J: TRBJ1-4; CDR3: CASGLGSTGPDEKLFF; DNA: TGTGCTAGTGGTTTGGGGTCGACAGGTCCGGACGAAAAACTGTTTTTT
D: .; size: .; V: TRBV4-1; J: TRBJ1-1; CDR3: CASSQDWGGMNTEAFF; DNA: TGCGCCAGCAGCCAAGACTGGGGAGGGATGAACACTGAAGCTTTCTTT
D: TRBD1; size: .; V: TRBV18; J: TRBJ1-1; CDR3: CASSPPTGWPFF; DNA: TGTGCCAGCTCACCACCGACAGGGTGGCCTTTCTTT
D: TRBD2; size: .; V: TRBV5-4; J: TRBJ2-3; CDR3: CASRLLIAGDTDTQYF; DNA: TGTGCCAGCAGATTACTCATAGCGGGGGACACAGATACGCAGTATTTT
D: .; size: .; V: TRBV20-1; J: TRBJ2-7; CDR3: CSAGTSGEQYF; DNA: TGCAGTGCTGGAACATCGGGCGAGCAGTACTTC
D: .; size: .; V: TRBV7-8; J: TRBJ2-7; CDR3: CASSPRGGGRSYEQYF; DNA: TGTGCCAGCAGCCCCCGAGGGGGGGGACGGAGCTACGAGCAGTACTTC
D: TRBD2; size: .; V: TRBV7-6; J: TRBJ2-1; CDR3: CASSQAGNSYNEQFF; DNA: TGTGCCAGCAGCCAAGCGGGGAATTCCTACAATGAGCAGTTCTTC
D: .; size: .; V: TRBV6-4; J: TRBJ2-2; CDR3: CASTLHRYTGELFF; DNA: TGTGCCAGTACCCTCCACAGATACACCGGGGAGCTGTTTTTT
D: .; size: .; V: TRBV19; J: TRBJ1-1; CDR3: CASSIARGMNTEAFF; DNA: TGTGCCAGTAGTATAGCCAGGGGTATGAACACTGAAGCTTTCTTT
D: .; size: .; V: TRBV6-1; J: TRBJ1-1; CDR3: CASSPRGAGGTEAFF; DNA: TGTGCCAGCAGTCCCAGGGGCGCGGGCGGCACTGAAGCTTTCTTT
D: .; size: .; V: TRBV6-5; J: TRBJ1-1; CDR3: CASSSSPGGGGAFF; DNA: TGTGCCAGCAGTTCCTCACCTGGGGGTGGGGGCGCTTTCTTT
D: TRBD1; size: few; V: TRBV9; J: TRBJ1-1; CDR3: CASSGQGQGGGAFF; DNA: TGTGCCAGCAGCGGACAGGGACAGGGGGGGGGAGCTTTCTTT
D: .; size: .; V: TRBV4-1; J: TRBJ1-2; CDR3: CASSQDPVYGYTF; DNA: TGCGCCAGCAGCCAAGATCCGGTGTATGGCTACACCTTC
D: TRBD2; size: .; V: TRBV7-2; J: TRBJ2-5; CDR3: CASSLAASAGAHQETQYF; DNA: TGTGCCAGCAGCTTAGCGGCGAGCGCGGGAGCCCACCAAGAGACCCAGTACTTC
D: TRBD1; size: .; V: TRBV30; J: TRBJ2-7; CDR3: CAWSGSGRGPYEQYF; DNA: TGTGCCTGGAGCGGCTCGGGCAGGGGGCCCTACGAGCAGTACTTC
D: .; size: .; V: TRBV18; J: TRBJ2-7; CDR3: CASSWTELTYEQYF; DNA: TGTGCCAGCTCATGGACAGAACTTACCTACGAGCAGTACTTC
D: TRBD2; size: .; V: TRBV5-1; J: TRBJ2-1; CDR3: CASSFERGVEQFF; DNA: TGCGCCAGCAGCTTCGAGCGGGGCGTTGAGCAGTTCTTC
D: .; size: .; V: TRBV25-1; J: TRBJ2-2; CDR3: CASAYENTGELFF; DNA: TGTGCCAGCGCCTATGAGAACACCGGGGAGCTGTTTTTT
D: TRBD2; size: .; V: TRBV7-6; J: TRBJ2-1; CDR3: CASSPGGALSEQFF; DNA: TGTGCCAGCAGCCCCGGGGGGGCCTTAAGTGAGCAGTTCTTC
D: .; size: .; V: TRBV29-1; J: TRBJ2-5; CDR3: CSVGGLGGETQYF; DNA: TGCAGCGTTGGAGGCCTAGGCGGGGAGACCCAGTACTTC
D: .; size: once; V: TRBV29-1; J: TRBJ2-7; CDR3: CSVQGRGGYEQYF; DNA: TGCAGCGTTCAGGGTAGAGGTGGGTACGAGCAGTACTTC
D: TRBD2; size: .; V: TRBV6-4; J: TRBJ2-1; CDR3: CASSDQPTSEQFF; DNA: TGTGCCAGCAGTGACCAACCGACTAGCGAGCAGTTCTTC
D: .; size: .; V: TRBV5-4; J: TRBJ1-2; CDR3: CASSLAGRDYGYTF; DNA: TGTGCCAGCAGCTTGGCCGGGCGGGACTATGGCTACACCTTC
D: .; size: .; V: TRBV5-1; J: TRBJ1-1; CDR3: CASSPRPGFGFF; DNA: TGCGCCAGCAGCCCGAGACCCGGGTTTGGTTTCTTT
D: TRBD1; size: once; V: TRBV19; J: TRBJ2-7; CDR3: CASRIDRGSYEQYF; DNA: TGTGCCAGTAGGATAGACAGGGGTTCCTACGAGCAGTACTTC
D: TRBD2; size: .; V: TRBV18; J: TRBJ2-1; CDR3: CASSPTSGTYNEQFF; DNA: TGTGCCAGCTCACCAACTAGCGGGACTTACAATGAGCAGTTCTTC
D: .; size: .; V: TRBV19; J: TRBJ1-5; CDR3: CASSPGRGVGQPQHF; DNA: TGTGCCAGTAGTCCCGGACGGGGAGTGGGTCAGCCCCAGCATTTT
D: TRBD2; size: .; V: TRBV7-2; J: TRBJ2-7; CDR3: CATSRIISLAGDGIEQYF; DNA: TGTGCCACTTCCCGGATTATATCTCTAGCGGGAGACGGTATCGAGCAGTACTTC
D: .; size: few; V: TRBV7-2; J: TRBJ2-5; CDR3: CASSFRGETQYF; DNA: TGTGCCAGCAGCTTCAGGGGAGAGACCCAGTACTTC
D: .; size: .; V: TRBV7-2; J: TRBJ1-5; CDR3: CASSTTRSNQPQHF; DNA: TGTGCCAGCAGCACTACAAGAAGCAATCAGCCCCAGCATTTT
D: .; size: .; V: TRBV28; J: TRBJ2-7; CDR3: CASRPIGAHYEQYF; DNA: TGTGCCAGCAGGCCCATTGGAGCGCACTACGAGCAGTACTTC